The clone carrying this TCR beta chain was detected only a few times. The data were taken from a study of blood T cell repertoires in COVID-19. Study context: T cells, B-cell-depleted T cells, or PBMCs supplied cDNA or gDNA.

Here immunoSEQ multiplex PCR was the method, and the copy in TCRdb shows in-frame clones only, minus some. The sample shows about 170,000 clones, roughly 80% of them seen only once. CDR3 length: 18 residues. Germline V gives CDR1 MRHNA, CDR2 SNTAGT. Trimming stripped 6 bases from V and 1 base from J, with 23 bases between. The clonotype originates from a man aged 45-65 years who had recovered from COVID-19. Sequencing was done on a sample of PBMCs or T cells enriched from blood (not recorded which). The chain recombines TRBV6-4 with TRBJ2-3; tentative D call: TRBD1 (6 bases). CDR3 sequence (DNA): TGTGCCAGCAGATTATCAGATTCACCGGGACACCGCACAGATACGCAGTATTTT. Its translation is CASRLSDSPGHRTDTQYF.